This entry lists 7 T cell receptor beta chains sequenced from one sample in a study of shared clonotypes between healthy human individuals. The protocol was immunoSEQ multiplex PCR, while the TCRdb copy is restricted to in-frame clones and leaves out a portion. The sample lists about 580,000 clones; nearly 98% were seen once. Naive CD8 populations comprised CD45RO-negative cells positively selected for CCR7, excluding terminally differentiated effector memory CD45RA+ cells. The sequencing sample was made of naive CD8+ T cells sorted from blood. These receptors all come from a man aged 30 to 45 in good health.

J is TRBJ2-1 and V is TRBV10-2; 9 positions agree with TRBD2. V shed 6 bases and J 5 bases; nucleotides not matched to a gene: 8. The CDR3 extends over 15 amino acids. CDR1 and CDR2 from the germline V gene are WSHSY and SAAADI. The CDR3 bases are TGCGCCAGCAGCACCACTAGCGGGCCCCACAATGAGCAGTTCTTC. This codes for CASSTTSGPHNEQFF.

The V gene is TRBV27, the J gene TRBJ1-4; TRBD1 might be the D (6 bases). The CDR3 contains 15 residues. The germline CDR1 and CDR2 sequences are MNHEY and SMNVEV (reference sequence). V gave up 4 bases and J gave up 6 bases, with 15 bases separating them. The CDR3 protein is CASSYRQEGHEKLFF. CDR3 coding DNA: TGTGCCAGCAGTTACCGACAGGAGGGTCATGAAAAACTGTTTTTT.

The V and J genes are TRBV6-5 and TRBJ2-7; D gene unclear. Deletions cut 0 bases from V and 1 base from J, with 7 bases between. There are 14 residues in the CDR3. The germline gives CDR1 MNHEY, CDR2 SVGAGI. The CDR3 region is CASSYSRLSYEQYF. CDR3 nucleotides: TGTGCCAGCAGTTACTCTAGACTTTCCTACGAGCAGTACTTC.

The rearrangement joins TRBV6-5 to TRBJ2-7; the match to TRBD1 covers 7 bases. Trimming cost V 0 bases and J 2 bases; bases outside gene matches: 7. This CDR3 comprises 16 residues. Germline V lookup: CDR1 MNHEY, CDR2 SVGAGI. DNA for the CDR3: TGTGCCAGCAGTTACTCAAGGGACAGAATCCCCTACGAGCAGTACTTC. Translation: CASSYSRDRIPYEQYF.

The V and J genes are TRBV7-6 and TRBJ2-7, with D maybe TRBD2 (6 bases). This CDR3 contains 13 residues. The V end lost 1 base, the J end lost 6 bases, and 10 bases lay between the germline ends. Germline CDR1 reads SGHVS; CDR2 reads FNYEAQ. The CDR3 loop reads CASSLDGGLEQYF. CDR3 DNA: TGTGCCAGCAGCTTAGATGGGGGACTCGAGCAGTACTTC.

This rearrangement joins TRBV27 to TRBJ1-5, with TRBD1 identical over 10 bases. This CDR3 comprises 16 residues. In germline, CDR1 is MNHEY, CDR2 SMNVEV (reference sequence). The trim removed 5 bases at V and 5 bases at J, leaving 9 bases unmatched. The CDR3 spells CASSLGGTGADQPQHF. The CDR3 DNA is TGTGCCAGCAGTCTAGGAGGGACAGGGGCGGATCAGCCCCAGCATTTT.

The chain uses TRBV9 and TRBJ2-2, with D possibly being TRBD2 (6 bases). From germline, CDR1 is SGDLS and CDR2 YYNGEE. V gave up 4 bases and J gave up 3 bases, with 13 bases separating them. This CDR3 contains 15 residues. CDR3 in DNA: TGTGCCAGCAGCCGCGACGGAGGGGACACCGGGGAGCTGTTTTTT. It specifies CASSRDGGDTGELFF.